Below, 32 T cell receptor beta chains from the same sample are listed, as sequenced in a study of T cell changes during pregnancy in multiple sclerosis. Only in-frame clones appear in the TCRdb table, and some are missing; sequencing was by immunoSEQ multiplex PCR. The repertoire has about 22,000 clones, more than 75% of them found once; the top ten carry under 1.1%. The sequenced sample was CD4+ T cells from peripheral blood mononuclear cells, obtained in the second trimester of pregnancy. Every receptor here comes from a female donor in good health, enrolled as a control in a pregnancy study.

The chain uses TRBV7-6 and TRBJ1-2; a possible D gene is TRBD1 (6 bases). This CDR3 spans 14 amino acids. The germline CDR1 and CDR2 sequences are SGHVS and FNYEAQ. The ends were cut back, 1 base at V and 6 bases at J, with 12 bases in the middle. CDR3 sequence: CASSLGGGADGYTF. The CDR3 coding sequence is TGTGCCAGCAGCTTAGGGGGGGGCGCCGATGGCTACACCTTC.

This chain uses TRBV5-4 with TRBJ2-7, with D perhaps matching TRBD2 (5 bases). Germline-derived CDR1 and CDR2 are SGHNT and YYREEE (reference sequence). Trimming removed 4 bases from V and 0 bases from J, with 14 bases in between. The CDR3 consists of 15 residues. Here the CDR3 reads CASSPRVTSSYEQYF. CDR3 in DNA: TGTGCCAGCAGCCCCCGGGTTACTAGCTCCTACGAGCAGTACTTC.

The chain carries TRBV18 and TRBJ1-5; D remains ambiguous. The CDR3 sequence is 12 residues long. Deletions cut 2 bases from V and 5 bases from J, with 4 bases between. Germline CDR1 is KGHSH and CDR2 is LQKENI. The CDR3 reads CASSPSDQPQHF. In DNA, the CDR3 is TGTGCCAGCTCACCAAGCGATCAGCCCCAGCATTTT.

This sequence joins TRBV11-2 and TRBJ2-5; 10 bases are shared with TRBD2. CDR3 length: 17 amino acids. Germline CDR1 reads SGHAT; CDR2 reads FQNNGV. V lost 4 bases, J lost 2 bases, and 10 bases stayed unmatched. CDR3 DNA sequence: TGTGCCAGCAGCTCTTATCGGAGCGGGGGGGATCAAGAGACCCAGTACTTC. Amino acids: CASSSYRSGGDQETQYF. Using reference TRBV11-2 and TRBJ2-5 for the parts outside the CDR3, the full variable domain is EAGVAQSPRYKIIEKRQSVAFWCNPISGHATLYWYQQILGQGPKLLIQFQNNGVVDDSQLPKDRFSAERLKGVDSTLKIQPAKLEDSAVYLCASSSYRSGGDQETQYFGPGTRLLVL.

The chain links TRBV7-9 to TRBJ2-1, with 10 bases identical to TRBD2. Unmatched junction bases numbered 8, after V lost 3 bases and J lost 6 bases. Germline loops: CDR1 SEHNR, CDR2 FQNEAQ (reference sequence). The CDR3 has 16 amino acids. CDR3 in amino acids: CASSFRPGLAFNEQFF. CDR3 DNA: TGTGCCAGCAGCTTTCGCCCGGGACTAGCGTTCAATGAGCAGTTCTTC.

The chain couples TRBV6-5 to TRBJ1-6; 8 nucleotides line up with TRBD1. The V gene's germline CDR1 is MNHEY and CDR2 SVGAGI. The CDR3 spans 15 residues. After removal of 6 bases from V and 0 bases from J, the junction contained 1 base not matched to a gene. CDR3 bases: TGTGCCAGCAGAGACAGGGGCTCCTATAATTCACCCCTCCACTTT. Translating gives CASRDRGSYNSPLHF.

The genes are TRBV6-6 and TRBJ2-5; 11 bases align to TRBD1. The CDR3 runs 14 residues. Losses at the gene ends were 6 bases for V and 5 bases for J; bases not matched to a gene: 5. Germline loops: CDR1 MNHNY, CDR2 SVGAGI (reference sequence). DNA for the CDR3: TGTGCCAGCAGGGACAGGGGGCGGGGGGAGACCCAGTACTTC. Its translation: CASRDRGRGETQYF.

The chain has TRBV29-1 and TRBJ2-3; no firm D call. V was clipped by 6 bases and J by 5 bases, with 12 bases between them. Germline assignment: CDR1 SQVTM and CDR2 ANQGSEA. The CDR3 spans 12 residues. CDR3 sequence: CSVRGSGDTQYF. The CDR3 DNA reads as TGCAGCGTCCGTGGGTCGGGAGATACGCAGTATTTT.

The gene calls are TRBV19 and TRBJ2-5; the match to TRBD2 covers 13 bases. Trimming cost V 3 bases and J 5 bases; bases outside gene matches: 6. Germline V lookup: CDR1 LNHDA, CDR2 SQIVND (reference sequence). The CDR3 runs to 16 residues. Here the CDR3 DNA reads TGTGCCAGTAGTATCGGGTGGACTAGCGGGAGTGAGACCCAGTACTTC. It codes for CASSIGWTSGSETQYF.

The chain is built from TRBV12-5 and TRBJ2-2, with 16 nucleotides matching TRBD2. CDR1 and CDR2 from the germline V gene are LGHNT and FRNRAP. The CDR3 runs to 18 residues. V was clipped by 3 bases and J by 3 bases; unmatched bases: 4. CDR3 protein: CASGLGTSGGEHTGELFF. DNA for the CDR3: TGTGCTAGTGGTTTAGGGACTAGCGGGGGGGAGCACACCGGGGAGCTGTTTTTT.

In DNA form, the CDR3 reads TGTGCCAGTAGTATAGATATGGCCGGGACCTACGAGCAGTACTTC. Residues: CASSIDMAGTYEQYF. The chain links TRBV19 to TRBJ2-7, with D maybe TRBD2 (5 bases). Germline V lookup: CDR1 LNHDA, CDR2 SQIVND (reference sequence). V lost 0 bases, J lost 2 bases, and 11 bases lay in between. The CDR3 has 15 residues.

V and J are TRBV6-5 and TRBJ2-2; D might be TRBD2 (6 bases). Germline CDR1 is MNHEY and CDR2 is SVGAGI. The CDR3 covers 12 residues. Trimming removed 5 bases from V and 6 bases from J, with 7 bases in between. CDR3 DNA sequence: TGTGCCAGCAGTCGCGGGGCCGGGGAGCTGTTTTTT. As protein: CASSRGAGELFF.

This chain links TRBV11-2 with TRBJ2-3, with a weak D call TRBD2 (6 bases). Per germline, CDR1 SGHAT and CDR2 FQNNGV. Trimming pared 3 bases from V and 2 bases from J, leaving 15 bases between. This CDR3 is built from 16 residues. In nucleotides, the CDR3 is TGTGCCAGCAGCTTGACTAGTTGGCCTTTCACAGATACGCAGTATTTT. As protein: CASSLTSWPFTDTQYF. Using reference TRBV11-2 and TRBJ2-3 for the parts outside the CDR3, the full variable domain is EAGVAQSPRYKIIEKRQSVAFWCNPISGHATLYWYQQILGQGPKLLIQFQNNGVVDDSQLPKDRFSAERLKGVDSTLKIQPAKLEDSAVYLCASSLTSWPFTDTQYFGPGTRLTVL.

V usage is TRBV30 and J usage is TRBJ1-5, with 8 bases fitting TRBD1. The CDR3 has 15 residues. The germline gives CDR1 GTSNPN, CDR2 SVGIG (reference sequence). With V trimmed by 1 base and J by 7 bases, 9 bases remained unmatched. DNA of the CDR3: TGTGCCTGGAGTGCCAGGGGGCTAACCGGGCAGCCCCAGCATTTT. Protein: CAWSARGLTGQPQHF.

The chain has TRBV4-1 and TRBJ2-1; 7 bases agree with TRBD2. The trim removed 1 base at V and 0 bases at J, leaving 9 bases unmatched. The CDR3 covers 18 residues. CDR1 is MGHRA, CDR2 YSYEKL, per germline. The CDR3 DNA reads as TGCGCCAGCAGCCAAGGGACCTTCGCGGGGGACTCCTACAATGAGCAGTTCTTC. It is translated as CASSQGTFAGDSYNEQFF.

CDR3 region: CASRDRALRGTEAFF. CDR3 nucleotides: TGTGCCAGCAGGGACAGGGCGCTCAGGGGCACTGAAGCTTTCTTT. The chain is built from TRBV2 and TRBJ1-1, with 8 bases matching TRBD1. Germline loops: CDR1 SNHLY, CDR2 FYNNEI. V lost 6 bases and J lost 4; bases outside the gene matches: 10. This CDR3 comprises 15 residues.

The V call is TRBV6-4, the J call TRBJ2-1, with 9 bases identical to TRBD2. The germline V gene has CDR1 MRHNA and CDR2 SNTAGT. The CDR3 covers 14 residues. Germline trimming cut 4 bases from V and 3 bases from J; bases unmatched to any gene: 1. DNA of the CDR3: TGTGCCAGCAGTGTAGCGGGAGACTACAATGAGCAGTTCTTC. It codes for CASSVAGDYNEQFF.

The rearrangement joins TRBV2 to TRBJ2-5; the match to TRBD2 covers 7 bases. Germline CDR1 is SNHLY and CDR2 is FYNNEI. The CDR3 is 14 amino acids. The V segment lost 3 bases and the J segment 4 bases; nucleotides outside the gene matches: 5. In nucleotides, the CDR3 is TGTGCCAGCAGTGATCGACTAGCAACAGAGACCCAGTACTTC. Amino acid sequence: CASSDRLATETQYF.

The rearrangement uses TRBV7-8 and TRBJ1-1; 9 bases agree with TRBD1. V lost 2 bases and J lost 2; bases outside the gene matches: 6. CDR1 and CDR2 (germline): SGHVS, FQNEAQ. This CDR3 has 16 amino acids. In DNA, the CDR3 is TGTGCCAGCAGCTTAAAGGGGACAGGGATTAACACTGAAGCTTTCTTT. Protein sequence: CASSLKGTGINTEAFF.

Comments on this clone: The junction departs from germline at one end; a sequencing error may be responsible. V gene TRBV5-4 combines with J gene TRBJ2-2; TRBD1 agrees at 7 bases. The CDR3 runs to 14 residues. The germline gives CDR1 SGHNT, CDR2 YYREEE (reference sequence). CDR3 sequence (DNA): TGTGCCAGCGGCTTCGGGACAGACACCGGGGAGCTGTTTTTT. Translation: CASGFGTDTGELFF.

This chain links TRBV19 with TRBJ2-1, with 10 bases matching TRBD1. Germline-derived CDR1 and CDR2 are LNHDA and SQIVND (reference sequence). The CDR3 has 16 amino acids. V shed 6 bases, J shed 9 bases, and the junction held 14 bases outside the gene matches. Here the CDR3 reads CASRRGGTGDNSEQFF. The CDR3 DNA reads TGTGCCAGTAGACGAGGGGGGACAGGGGATAATAGTGAGCAGTTCTTC.

The rearrangement links TRBV5-5 to TRBJ2-5; a possible D gene is TRBD2 (7 bases). The CDR3 totals 15 residues. Germline V gene lookup returns CDR1 SGHKS and CDR2 YYEKEE (reference sequence). Trimming pared 4 bases from V and 2 bases from J, leaving 15 bases between. DNA for the CDR3: TGTGCCAGCAGCGGCAGGGGAGGGGTACAAGAGACCCAGTACTTC. Amino acids: CASSGRGGVQETQYF.

This chain links TRBV7-9 with TRBJ2-1; maybe TRBD2 (6 bases). The CDR3 extends over 14 amino acids. V lost 4 bases, J lost 10 bases, and 17 bases lay in between. The germline V gene encodes CDR1 SEHNR and CDR2 FQNEAQ (reference sequence). Here the CDR3 DNA reads TGTGCCAGCAGCTCCGGGGGTCCGGTGCAAGAGCAGTTCTTC. It yields the protein CASSSGGPVQEQFF. The full variable domain, completed using reference TRBV7-9 and TRBJ2-1, is DTGVSQNPRHKITKRGQNVTFRCDPISEHNRLYWYRQTLGQGPEFLTYFQNEAQLEKSRLLSDRFSAERPKGSFSTLEIQRTEQGDSAMYLCASSSGGPVQEQFFGPGTRLTVL.

The rearrangement uses TRBV5-6 and TRBJ1-1; weak D call: TRBD1 (6 bases). Germline CDR1 SGHDT, CDR2 YYEEEE. Deletions cut 4 bases from V and 11 bases from J, with 18 bases between. CDR3 length equals 13 residues. CDR3 in amino acids: CASSVLTGPGAFF. CDR3 nucleotide sequence: TGTGCCAGCAGCGTACTAACAGGGCCCGGGGCTTTCTTT.

J is TRBJ1-1 and V is TRBV5-4; possibly TRBD1 for D (5 bases). CDR1 SGHNT and CDR2 YYREEE come from the germline V gene (reference sequence). The CDR3 loop spans 15 amino acids. Trimming stripped 2 bases from V and 3 bases from J, with 14 bases between. In DNA form, the CDR3 reads TGTGCCAGCAGCTTAGGGGCGTCTCGGGACACTGAAGCTTTCTTT. It encodes CASSLGASRDTEAFF.

The rearrangement uses TRBV7-2 and TRBJ1-3; no clear D. This CDR3 contains 14 residues. V lost 5 bases and J 0 bases, leaving 8 bases between the germline ends. Germline V lookup: CDR1 SGHTA, CDR2 FQGNSA. The CDR3 protein is CASSVDNSGNTIYF. The CDR3 DNA follows: TGTGCCAGCAGCGTCGACAACTCTGGAAACACCATATATTTT.

The V gene is TRBV19, the J gene TRBJ2-7, with 9 bases that match TRBD1. The CDR3 sequence is 16 residues long. Germline-derived CDR1 and CDR2 are LNHDA and SQIVND (reference sequence). V lost 2 bases, J lost 7 bases, and 12 bases stayed unmatched. The CDR3 spells CASSIMFGQGLREQYF. The CDR3 DNA reads TGTGCCAGTAGTATAATGTTCGGACAGGGGCTCCGGGAGCAGTACTTC.

Here the CDR3 DNA reads TGTGCCAGCAGCTTCCCGGGACAGGGCGCCTACAATGAGCAGTTCTTC. Its protein is CASSFPGQGAYNEQFF. V usage is TRBV21-1 and J usage is TRBJ2-1; the table's D call, TRBD1, was not checked against the DNA. TRBV21-1 represents a pseudogene. This CDR3 is built from 16 residues.

V and J are TRBV28 and TRBJ1-5, with D perhaps TRBD1 (5 bases). CDR1 MDHEN and CDR2 SYDVKM come from the germline V gene. The ends were cut back, 2 bases at V and 3 bases at J, with 8 bases in the middle. There are 14 residues in the CDR3. The CDR3 DNA reads as TGTGCCAGCAGTTTAGTGGGGCCCAATCAGCCCCAGCATTTT. Its protein product is CASSLVGPNQPQHF.

The chain links TRBV7-2 to TRBJ1-2; a possible D gene is TRBD1 (6 bases). CDR1 and CDR2 from the germline V gene are SGHTA and FQGNSA. This CDR3 is built from 14 residues. The V end lost 3 bases, the J end lost 4 bases, and 12 bases lay between the germline ends. The CDR3 region has the DNA TGTGCCAGCAGCTTGAGGGACACCCGCTATGGCTACACCTTC. Its protein is CASSLRDTRYGYTF.

This chain uses TRBV19 with TRBJ1-5; 8 bases are a match to TRBD1. Germline V CDR1 and CDR2: LNHDA, SQIVND (reference sequence). The CDR3 extends over 15 amino acids. V shed 2 bases, J shed 1 base, and the junction held 1 base outside the gene matches. This CDR3 reads CASSISGGSNQPQHF. CDR3 nucleotides: TGTGCCAGTAGTATATCAGGGGGCAGCAATCAGCCCCAGCATTTT.

The J gene is TRBJ1-1, the V gene TRBV28; tentative D call: TRBD1 (6 bases). Trimming removed 6 bases from V and 2 bases from J, with 16 bases in between. CDR1 and CDR2 (germline): MDHEN, SYDVKM. This CDR3 is 15 amino acids long. CDR3 amino acids: CASSPHDRLNTEAFF. The CDR3 DNA is TGTGCCAGCAGCCCCCATGACAGGTTAAACACTGAAGCTTTCTTT.